This entry lists 21 T cell receptor beta chains sequenced from one sample in a study of blood T cell repertoires in COVID-19. Method: immunoSEQ multiplex PCR; TCRdb's copy keeps in-frame clones and lacks some. Here the sample spans 95,000 to 120,000 clones, just over 85% being singletons. The sample consisted of peripheral blood. The receptors were sampled from a human donor in a cohort sampled during active COVID-19.

The chain employs TRBV7-2 and TRBJ2-7; 13 bases fit TRBD2. The V segment lost 5 bases and the J segment 6 bases; nucleotides outside the gene matches: 10. The V gene's germline CDR1 is SGHTA and CDR2 FQGNSA. CDR3 size: 16 residues. The CDR3 reads CASSPAGLAGYTEQYF. As DNA, the CDR3 is TGTGCCAGCAGCCCAGCGGGACTAGCGGGATACACCGAGCAGTACTTC.

The chain employs TRBV29-1 and TRBJ2-6; a weak D match, TRBD1 (7 bases). The CDR3 length is 16 residues. V was clipped by 1 base and J by 4 bases, with 14 bases between them. Germline assignment: CDR1 SQVTM and CDR2 ANQGSEA. The CDR3 here is CSVEGRGAPGANVLTF. CDR3 nucleotides: TGCAGCGTTGAAGGCAGGGGGGCGCCAGGGGCCAACGTCCTGACTTTC.

The chain is built from TRBV4-2 and TRBJ1-1; D remains unclear. Trimming stripped 0 bases from V and 4 bases from J, with 12 bases between. This CDR3 has 15 residues. Germline V lookup: CDR1 LGHNA, CDR2 YNFKEQ. The CDR3, as DNA: TGTGCCAGCAGCCAAGAGGCACGGGGAGGCACTGAAGCTTTCTTT. It is translated as CASSQEARGGTEAFF.

The chain has TRBV10-3 and TRBJ2-7, with D tentatively TRBD2 (7 bases). The ends were cut back, 4 bases at V and 5 bases at J, with 18 bases in the middle. Germline-derived CDR1 and CDR2 are ENHRY and SYGVKD. This CDR3 is built from 15 residues. The CDR3 DNA follows: TGTGCCATCAGTGGCACAGGGAGGGGAGAAAACGAGCAGTACTTC. Residues: CAISGTGRGENEQYF.

The chain combines TRBV5-1 with TRBJ1-1, with D maybe TRBD1 (6 bases). This CDR3 has 14 residues. The V end was cut by 2 bases, the J end by 9 bases, with 17 bases between. Germline CDR1 is SGHRS and CDR2 is YFSETQ. For the CDR3, the DNA is TGCGCCAGCAGCTTAGGGCAGGGGCTTTCGAAAGCTTTCTTT. This translates into CASSLGQGLSKAFF.

This chain joins TRBV13 and TRBJ2-7; TRBD1 might be the D (6 bases). V was trimmed by 0 bases and J by 1 base, leaving 19 bases between them. The germline V gene has CDR1 PRHDT and CDR2 FYEKMQ (reference sequence). The CDR3 is 18 amino acids. The CDR3 bases are TGTGCCAGCAGCTTAGGATCTTCGGGACAAAGCATGTCCTACGAGCAGTACTTC. This encodes CASSLGSSGQSMSYEQYF.

J is TRBJ1-2 and V is TRBV11-2; D is perhaps TRBD1 (5 bases). Germline V gene lookup returns CDR1 SGHAT and CDR2 FQNNGV. Trimming shortened V by 1 base and J by 6 bases, and 12 bases separated the two germline ends. CDR3 length: 14 residues. CDR3 coding DNA: TGTGCCAGCAGCTTAGCGGGGGTACGCGATGGCTACACCTTC. Translating gives CASSLAGVRDGYTF.

This chain connects TRBV6-5 to TRBJ1-4, with a tentative D call TRBD1 (5 bases). The germline V and J ends were trimmed by 5 bases and 5 bases, with 15 bases remaining between them. Germline-derived CDR1 and CDR2 are MNHEY and SVGAGI. The CDR3 spans 15 residues. The chain's CDR3 is CASSRAKAGNEKLFF. The CDR3 DNA sequence: TGTGCCAGCAGTAGGGCGAAGGCAGGGAATGAAAAACTGTTTTTT.

This chain uses TRBV28 with TRBJ2-7; D is possibly TRBD2 (6 bases). Germline V gene data show CDR1 as MDHEN and CDR2 as SYDVKM. The CDR3 has 15 amino acids. V was trimmed by 4 bases and J by 0 bases, leaving 13 bases between them. CDR3 in amino acids: CASSSPGVTSYEQYF. As DNA, the CDR3 is TGTGCCAGCAGTTCACCGGGGGTCACCTCCTACGAGCAGTACTTC.

This rearrangement joins TRBV2 to TRBJ2-1; TRBD2 matches 14 bases. V lost 6 bases, J lost 4 bases, and 2 bases stayed unmatched. Looked up from germline, CDR1 is SNHLY and CDR2 is FYNNEI. The CDR3 length is 15 residues. The CDR3 is CASRGTSGSYNEQFF. The CDR3 DNA follows: TGTGCCAGCAGGGGGACTAGCGGGAGTTACAATGAGCAGTTCTTC.

The genes are TRBV27 and TRBJ2-1; TRBD2 agrees at 13 bases. Germline-derived CDR1 and CDR2 are MNHEY and SMNVEV (reference sequence). The CDR3 runs to 15 residues. V was pared by 6 bases and J by 4 bases, with 3 bases of the junction left unmatched. The CDR3: CASRTGLAGYNEQFF. The CDR3 DNA is TGTGCCAGCAGAACGGGACTAGCGGGATACAATGAGCAGTTCTTC.

The J gene is TRBJ2-1, the V gene TRBV3-1 (or the pseudogene TRBV3-2); 13 bases are shared with TRBD2. V shed 4 bases and J 0 bases; nucleotides not matched to a gene: 3. This CDR3 has 17 amino acids. Looked up from germline, CDR1 is LGHDT and CDR2 is YNNKEL (reference sequence). CDR3 in DNA: TGTGCCAGCAGCCCACGGACTAGCGGGAGCTCCTACAATGAGCAGTTCTTC. This sequence encodes CASSPRTSGSSYNEQFF.

The rearrangement joins TRBV2 to TRBJ2-7; TRBD1 matches at 7 bases. The V gene's germline CDR1 is SNHLY and CDR2 FYNNEI. V lost 7 bases, J lost 2 bases, and 11 bases stayed unmatched. CDR3 length: 15 residues. Written as DNA, the CDR3 is TGTGCCAGCACCTACACTTCTACAGGGGCCTACGAGCAGTACTTC. Residues: CASTYTSTGAYEQYF. Supplemented by reference TRBV2 and TRBJ2-7, the full variable domain reads EPEVTQTPSHQVTQMGQEVILRCVPISNHLYFYWYRQILGQKVEFLVSFYNNEISEKSEIFDDQFSVERPDGSNFTLKIRSTKLEDSAMYFCASTYTSTGAYEQYFGPGTRLTVT.

In its sample, this clone was seen a few times. CDR3 protein: CASSAGTGEAFF. In DNA form, the CDR3 reads TGTGCCAGCAGCGCTGGGACAGGTGAAGCTTTCTTT. The V and J genes are TRBV9 and TRBJ1-1; 8 positions match TRBD1. V dropped 3 bases and J dropped 7; count of bases not matched to a gene: 2. This CDR3 comprises 12 residues. CDR1 is SGDLS, CDR2 YYNGEE, per germline. The full variable domain, with the rest looked up from reference TRBV9 and TRBJ1-1, is DSGVTQTPKHLITATGQRVTLRCSPRSGDLSVYWYQQSLDQGLQFLIQYYNGEERAKGNILERFSAQQFPDLHSELNLSSLELGDSALYFCASSAGTGEAFFGQGTRLTVV.

V gene TRBV27 combines with J gene TRBJ2-7; possible D gene TRBD2, 6 bases. Germline CDR1 and CDR2: MNHEY and SMNVEV (reference sequence). V was shortened by 6 bases and J by 4 bases, with 13 bases between the two germline ends. The CDR3 has 13 residues. CDR3 bases: TGTGCCAGCAGGCGGGACTTCGGATACGAGCAGTACTTC. Its translation is CASRRDFGYEQYF.

The chain carries TRBV13 and TRBJ2-5, with TRBD2 matching over 13 bases. The germline V gene has CDR1 PRHDT and CDR2 FYEKMQ (reference sequence). V trimming: 5 bases; J trimming: 6 bases; junction bases outside the gene matches: 9. This CDR3 region has 16 residues. The CDR3 sequence: CASSLRLAGGRKTQYF. The DNA for the CDR3 is TGTGCCAGCAGCCTAAGACTAGCGGGGGGCAGGAAGACCCAGTACTTC.

CDR3 in DNA: TGTGCCAGCAGCTTAGTCGCAGGGGCCAATTCACCCCTCCACTTT. This translates into CASSLVAGANSPLHF. The rearrangement joins TRBV5-5 to TRBJ1-6; D is possibly TRBD1 (6 bases). This CDR3 comprises 15 residues. The ends were cut back, 2 bases at V and 7 bases at J, with 13 bases in the middle. Germline-derived CDR1 and CDR2 are SGHKS and YYEKEE (reference sequence).

This rearrangement joins TRBV18 to TRBJ1-1; no firm D call. Deletions cut 2 bases from V and 1 base from J, with 11 bases between. Germline loops: CDR1 KGHSH, CDR2 LQKENI. The CDR3 extends over 15 amino acids. The CDR3 DNA sequence: TGTGCCAGCTCACCATTCCTCTCGGGGAACACTGAAGCTTTCTTT. Its translation is CASSPFLSGNTEAFF.

This sequence joins TRBV6-1 and TRBJ1-1; tentative D call: TRBD1 (5 bases). CDR3 length: 15 amino acids. The V gene lost 1 base and the J gene lost 6 bases, with 15 bases spanning the gap. Germline V gene lookup returns CDR1 MNHNS and CDR2 SASEGT. CDR3 in DNA: TGTGCCAGCAGTGAAGGGAAGGTATGGGGCCCTGAAGCTTTCTTT. It codes for CASSEGKVWGPEAFF.

The chain couples TRBV24-1 to TRBJ2-3, with D tentatively TRBD2 (6 bases). The CDR3 totals 16 residues. V lost 3 bases and J 4 bases, leaving 16 bases between the germline ends. CDR1 and CDR2 (germline): KGHDR, SFDVKD. CDR3 amino acids: CATSDPSASPPDTQYF. The CDR3 DNA follows: TGTGCCACCAGTGATCCTAGCGCCTCGCCCCCAGATACGCAGTATTTT.

The chain employs TRBV7-3 and TRBJ1-1; a weak D match, TRBD1 (5 bases). Looked up from germline, CDR1 is SGHTA and CDR2 is FQGTGA. The CDR3 length is 15 residues. Trimming took 0 bases from V and 0 from J, leaving 8 bases between them. The CDR3 sequence is CASSLTGGLNTEAFF. CDR3 DNA: TGTGCCAGCAGCTTAACCGGGGGTTTGAACACTGAAGCTTTCTTT.